Sequencing of this T cell receptor beta chain was carried out in a study of shared clonotypes between healthy human individuals. The CDR3 has 12 residues. With 5 bases clipped from V and 10 bases from J, the junction kept 6 bases outside the gene matches. Germline values: CDR1 MDHEN, CDR2 SYDVKM. Investigators divided CD4+ cells into CD45RA+ naive and CD45RA-negative memory subsets. On this clone: The antigen remains unidentified.

Findings and caveats of the study: Generation probabilities of non-shared clonotypes were lower (relative to those shared by all four donors).

TCRdb's table, derived via immunoSEQ multiplex PCR, lists solely in-frame clones and lacks some. The sample yields about 730,000 clones, roughly 72% seen once. Sequencing used memory CD4+ T cells sorted from blood. Subset meaning: CD45RA-negative fraction. This receptor was identified in a woman aged 30 to 39 in good health. The chain recombines TRBV28 with TRBJ1-1, with 8 bases fitting TRBD1. CDR3 nucleotide sequence: TGTGCCAGCAGTAACCCAGGGGGCCCAGCTTTCTTT. Its translation: CASSNPGGPAFF.